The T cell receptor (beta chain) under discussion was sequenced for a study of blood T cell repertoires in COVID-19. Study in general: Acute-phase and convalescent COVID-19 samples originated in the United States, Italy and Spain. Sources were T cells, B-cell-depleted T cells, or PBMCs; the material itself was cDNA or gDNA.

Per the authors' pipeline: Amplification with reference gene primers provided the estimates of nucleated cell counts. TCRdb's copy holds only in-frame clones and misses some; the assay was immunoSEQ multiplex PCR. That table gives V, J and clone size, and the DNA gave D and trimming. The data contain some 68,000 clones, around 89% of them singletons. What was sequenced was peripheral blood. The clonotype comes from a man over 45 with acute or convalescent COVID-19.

CDR3 DNA sequence: TGCGCCAGCAGCCCCCGGACAGGGGGCTTAGAGACCCAGTACTTC. Its translation: CASSPRTGGLETQYF. This chain joins TRBV5-1 and TRBJ2-5; 11 positions match TRBD1. CDR3 length equals 15 residues. V was clipped by 4 bases and J by 4 bases; unmatched bases: 6. In germline, CDR1 is SGHRS, CDR2 YFSETQ. Looking up the rest from reference TRBV5-1 and TRBJ2-5 gives the full variable domain: KAGVTQTPRYLIKTRGQQVTLSCSPISGHRSVSWYQQTPGQGLQFLFEYFSETQRNKGNFPGRFSGRQFSNSRSEMNVSTLELGDSALYLCASSPRTGGLETQYFGPGTRLLVL.